Following are 23 T cell receptor beta chains from one sample sequenced in a study of T-cell memory formation after mild COVID-19. Using its own MiXCR run on the 5' RACE reads, TCRdb lists one record per CDR3 protein. In the table there are fewer than 300,000 distinct CDR3 sequences, approximately 15% of which are singletons. Sequenced: PBMCs or a T cell subset sorted from them (not recorded which). These receptors were collected from a man aged 18 to 35 who had mild COVID-19 (a few samples of this study predate the infection). Cell type and time point are not known.

V and J are TRBV7-6 and TRBJ1-1; D might be TRBD1 (5 bases). The V end was cut by 5 bases, the J end by 1 base, with 17 bases between. Germline V gene data show CDR1 as SGHVS and CDR2 as FNYEAQ. The CDR3 has 16 amino acids. CDR3 residues: CASSPTGAGRNTEAFF. DNA of the CDR3: TGTGCCAGCAGCCCCACTGGGGCGGGGCGGAACACTGAAGCTTTCTTT.

This clonotype was counted only a few times. This chain joins TRBV4-1 and TRBJ2-7, with a weak D call TRBD2 (5 bases). V dropped 0 bases and J dropped 7 bases, with 19 bases sitting between them. CDR3 length: 16 residues. Germline V gives CDR1 MGHRA, CDR2 YSYEKL. As DNA, the CDR3 is TGCGCCAGCAGCCAAGAATTAAGGGCCAAACGGAGGGAGCAGTACTTC. Its translation is CASSQELRAKRREQYF.

This clonotype was detected ten times or more. The V call is TRBV5-1, the J call TRBJ2-7; D is uncertain. The CDR3 covers 11 residues. Trimming took 0 bases from V and 6 from J, leaving 4 bases between them. Germline CDR1 is SGHRS and CDR2 is YFSETQ. In nucleotides, the CDR3 is TGCGCCAGCAGCTTGGTTAGCGAGCAGTACTTC. This translates into CASSLVSEQYF.

The chain has TRBV14 and TRBJ2-7; TRBD2 is a possible D gene (6 bases). The V end was cut by 8 bases, the J end by 2 bases, with 16 bases between. CDR1 is SGHDN and CDR2 is FVKESK in the germline V gene. This CDR3 region has 14 residues. The CDR3 here is CASSLGTPTYEQYV. For the CDR3, the DNA is TGTGCCAGCTCCCTGGGGACTCCTACCTACGAGCAGTACGTC.

This clonotype was observed a handful of times. The chain employs TRBV5-5 and TRBJ1-5; D is ambiguous. The CDR3 sequence is 15 residues long. V lost 0 bases and J 1 base, leaving 8 bases between the germline ends. CDR1 is SGHKS, CDR2 YYEKEE, per germline (reference sequence). CDR3 nucleotides: TGTGCCAGCAGCTTGGTCGCTGGAAGCAATCAGCCCCAGCATTTT. Residues: CASSLVAGSNQPQHF.

V and J are TRBV10-3 and TRBJ2-7; D unclear. Per germline, CDR1 ENHRY and CDR2 SYGVKD. The V gene lost 0 bases and the J gene lost 2 bases, with 11 bases spanning the gap. The CDR3 spans 15 residues. The CDR3 region is CAISESRAPAYEQYF. The CDR3 DNA reads TGTGCCATCAGTGAGTCGAGAGCACCCGCCTACGAGCAGTACTTC.

This clonotype showed up just a few times. This chain connects TRBV15 to TRBJ2-2; TRBD2 matches at 7 bases. Germline CDR1 reads LNHNV; CDR2 reads YYDKDF (reference sequence). V lost 5 bases, J lost 2 bases, and 8 bases stayed unmatched. This CDR3 has 16 amino acids. The CDR3 bases are TGTGCCACCAGCGAAGCCGGGAGGCCTAACACCGGGGAGCTGTTTTTT. Translated, it gives CATSEAGRPNTGELFF.

This clonotype was counted only a few times. V and J are TRBV7-8 and TRBJ1-3, with D perhaps TRBD1 (6 bases). Germline lookup yields CDR1 SGHVS and CDR2 FQNEAQ. V dropped 8 bases and J dropped 1 base, with 12 bases sitting between them. There are 14 residues in the CDR3. CDR3 nucleotides: TGTGCCAGCCACCAGGGGATTTCTGGAAACACCATATATTTT. Its protein product is CASHQGISGNTIYF. The variable domain in full, with the rest retrieved from reference TRBV7-8 and TRBJ1-3, is GAGVSQSPRYKVAKRGQDVALRCDPISGHVSLFWYQQALGQGPEFLTYFQNEAQLDKSGLPSDRFFAERPEGSVSTLKIQRTQQEDSAVYLCASHQGISGNTIYFGEGSWLTVV.

This clonotype was counted between two and nine times. The chain recombines TRBV7-2 with TRBJ1-2, with 9 bases matching TRBD1. CDR1 and CDR2 (germline): SGHTA, FQGNSA. This CDR3 is built from 14 residues. Germline trimming cut 5 bases from V and 4 bases from J; bases unmatched to any gene: 5. This CDR3 is CASSRDREAYGYTF. As DNA, the CDR3 is TGTGCCAGCAGCCGGGACAGGGAGGCCTATGGCTACACCTTC.

The table lists this clonotype with a few counts. The rearrangement uses TRBV3-1 and TRBJ2-1, with D uncertain. CDR1 and CDR2 from the germline V gene are LGHDT and YNNKEL (reference sequence). V lost 3 bases and J lost 3, with 9 bases in between. This CDR3 is 14 amino acids long. This chain's CDR3 is CASSHNSGYNEQFF. The CDR3 DNA reads TGTGCCAGCAGCCATAACTCGGGCTACAATGAGCAGTTCTTC.

The gene calls are TRBV5-1 and TRBJ1-6; D perhaps matches TRBD1 (5 bases). V lost 0 bases and J 7 bases, leaving 14 bases between the germline ends. The CDR3 length is 16 residues. Germline V gene data show CDR1 as SGHRS and CDR2 as YFSETQ. The CDR3 is CASSLDVAGVNSPLHF. DNA for the CDR3: TGCGCCAGCAGCTTGGACGTGGCGGGGGTGAATTCACCCCTCCACTTT.

This chain joins TRBV20-1 and TRBJ2-3, with 9 bases matching TRBD2. The trim removed 3 bases at V and 4 bases at J, leaving 8 bases unmatched. The CDR3 sequence is 15 residues long. The germline V gene has CDR1 DFQATT and CDR2 SNEGSKA (reference sequence). CDR3 bases: TGCAGTGCTAGTGCGGGGCGGGGGGGCCCAGATACGCAGTATTTT. Its translation: CSASAGRGGPDTQYF.

This clonotype was picked up one time. This chain links TRBV20-1 with TRBJ1-3; D gene unclear. The CDR3 sequence is 14 residues long. The germline V gene encodes CDR1 DFQATT and CDR2 SNEGSKA (reference sequence). V was shortened by 5 bases and J by 1 base, with 12 bases between the two germline ends. The chain's CDR3 is CSAEDGDSGNTIYF. The CDR3 DNA is TGCAGTGCTGAGGACGGAGATTCTGGAAACACCATATATTTT.

This clonotype turned up a few times. J is TRBJ1-6 and V is TRBV7-9; 7 nucleotides line up with TRBD1. This CDR3 is 17 amino acids long. Germline assignment: CDR1 SEHNR and CDR2 FQNEAQ (reference sequence). V lost 0 bases and J lost 7; bases outside the gene matches: 9. CDR3 nucleotide sequence: TGTGCCAGCAGCTTAGCCCCCCCGGGACAGAGAAATTCACCCCTCCACTTT. The encoded protein is CASSLAPPGQRNSPLHF.

The gene calls are TRBV7-2 and TRBJ1-2; D perhaps matches TRBD1 (6 bases). Deletions cut 5 bases from V and 4 bases from J, with 14 bases between. The CDR3 is 14 amino acids. Germline CDR1 SGHTA, CDR2 FQGNSA. The CDR3 reads CASSVGQPVYGYTF. The CDR3 DNA sequence: TGTGCCAGCAGCGTTGGACAGCCTGTCTATGGCTACACCTTC. Full variable domain (outside the CDR3, taken from reference TRBV7-2 and TRBJ1-2): GAGVSQSPSNKVTEKGKDVELRCDPISGHTALYWYRQSLGQGLEFLIYFQGNSAPDKSGLPSDRFSAERTGGSVSTLTIQRTQQEDSAVYLCASSVGQPVYGYTFGSGTRLTVV.

This clonotype came up a few times. This sequence joins TRBV5-1 and TRBJ2-7; D ambiguous. Germline V lookup: CDR1 SGHRS, CDR2 YFSETQ. This CDR3 is 13 amino acids long. The germline V and J ends were trimmed by 4 bases and 6 bases, with 14 bases remaining between them. This CDR3 reads CASSEDPSGEQYV. The DNA for the CDR3 is TGCGCCAGCAGCGAGGATCCCTCCGGCGAGCAGTACGTC.

This clonotype showed up many times. The chain recombines TRBV7-3 with TRBJ2-2; TRBD1 is a possible D gene (5 bases). Trimming removed 1 base at V and 3 bases at J, with 9 bases between. Germline CDR1 and CDR2: SGHTA and FQGTGA. The CDR3 is 15 residues long. The CDR3 DNA is TGTGCCAGCAGCTTAAGGGGCACAGACACCGGGGAGCTGTTTTTT. Protein sequence: CASSLRGTDTGELFF.

This chain links TRBV15 with TRBJ2-3, with 7 positions matching TRBD2. Germline CDR1 LNHNV, CDR2 YYDKDF (reference sequence). The junction had 10 bases not matched to a gene; V was cut back by 8 bases and J by 5 bases. This CDR3 is built from 14 residues. In DNA, the CDR3 is TGTGCCACCTGGGGCGGGGGAACAAGAGATACGCAGTATTTT. Translation: CATWGGGTRDTQYF.

There are a few counts of this clonotype. CDR3 residues: CASSSRAGGEQYV. As DNA, the CDR3 is TGTGCCAGCAGCTCCCGAGCGGGGGGTGAGCAGTACGTC. The chain employs TRBV7-2 and TRBJ2-7, with 9 bases aligning to TRBD2. The germline CDR1 and CDR2 sequences are SGHTA and FQGNSA. V shed 4 bases and J 7 bases; nucleotides not matched to a gene: 5. The length of the CDR3 is 13 residues.

The V call is TRBV29-1, the J call TRBJ1-1; D may be TRBD1 (6 bases). V lost 4 bases, J lost 4 bases, and 16 bases lay in between. The germline V gene has CDR1 SQVTM and CDR2 ANQGSEA. The length of the CDR3 is 14 residues. The CDR3 region is CSVGGGTGPTEAFF. The CDR3 bases are TGCAGCGTTGGGGGGGGAACAGGGCCCACTGAAGCTTTCTTT.

There are a few counts of this clonotype. J is TRBJ2-1 and V is TRBV5-1; D gene unclear. Trimming left V 0 bases short and J 6 bases short, with 7 bases between. The CDR3 is made up of 13 amino acids. Germline-derived CDR1 and CDR2 are SGHRS and YFSETQ. In DNA form, the CDR3 reads TGCGCCAGCAGCTTGGAAGGGTTCAATGAGCAGTTCTTC. It is translated as CASSLEGFNEQFF.

This sequence joins TRBV12-3 or TRBV12-4 and TRBJ1-2, with D perhaps matching TRBD1 (6 bases). CDR3 size: 14 residues. Trimming stripped 6 bases from V and 5 bases from J, with 16 bases between. The CDR3 spells CASSRTVIRYGYTF. The CDR3 region has the DNA TGTGCCAGCAGCCGGACAGTGATTCGGTATGGCTACACCTTC.

This clonotype was seen only a few times. This chain uses TRBV12-3 or TRBV12-4 with TRBJ2-1; TRBD2 agrees at 10 bases. The V segment lost 4 bases and the J segment 12 bases; nucleotides outside the gene matches: 9. The CDR3 loop spans 14 amino acids. The CDR3 spells CASSYTSGVAGQFF. CDR3 nucleotide sequence: TGTGCCAGCAGTTATACTAGCGGGGTGGCAGGGCAGTTCTTC.